The source of this TCR beta chain is a study of CXCR3-negative and CXCR3-positive naive CD8 T cells (dated by TCRdb to the late 2010s). Looking at the study overall: In total, some 130 million TRB reads were obtained, or roughly 1.5 +/- 0.3 million reads per library. The diversity and physicochemical repertoire analyses included roughly ten donors pooled from two independent experiments. Naive subsets from about 5 donors and memory cells from 3 donors were included in the TRBV-TRBJ cluster analysis. General conclusions and limits of the study: Repertoire diversity was comparably high in both naive subsets but much lower in memory CD8+ T cells. Because surface CD5, which is linked to self-reactivity in mice, was comparable between the naive subsets, TCR interaction strength was also inferred from TRB CDR3 physicochemical properties. CXCR3 expression partially decreased after cryopreservation, so most assays used freshly isolated PBMCs. Naive CXCR3-negative and CXCR3-positive cells from the same donor showed similar TRBV-TRBJ usage, whereas memory cells showed distinct patterns. TRB CDR3s from CXCR3-positive naive cells showed higher hydrophobicity (lower Kidera factor 4), lower energy, and higher strength and volume indices than CXCR3-negative naive cells.

Sequencing relied on a NextSeq 550. The Human TCR Profiling Kit (MiLaboratory) was used to make UMI-labeled 5' RACE TRB cDNA libraries. cDNA synthesis used the entire amount of extracted RNA, and PCR amplification then used the entire amount of cDNA produced. The libraries were made side by side, with each library going through the same number of PCR cycles. For the original study's pipeline: MIGEC and MiXCR extracted about 49,000 +/- 11,000 unique UMI-labeled TRB cDNA molecules per library, requiring at least two reads per UMI. On average, about 40,000 +/- 10,000 functional in-frame TRB CDR3 nucleotide clonotypes lacking stop codons were found per library. Diversity metrics, including normalized Shannon-Wiener and Chao1, were computed in VDJtools after downsampling to 5000 UMI-labeled TRB molecules per sample. Clonotype-size-weighted physicochemical properties of the central five CDR3 residues (interaction energy, strength, volume and Kidera factor 4) were computed in VDJtools. Following TCRdb reprocessing, every CDR3 protein sequence forms one entry, and DNA is not provided. TCRdb's processing, not the authors' own work, is the source of the V and J calls. The table for this sample shows over 100,000 distinct CDR3 sequences. The top ten clones comprise 0.4% to 0.5% of the sample.

Each CD8+ T cell subset was flow-sorted in triplicate, and 250,000 to 300,000 cells per subset were placed directly into RLT lysis buffer. To keep memory contaminants out, a stringent definition of naive CD8+ T cells was applied: CD45RO-CCR7+CD27+CD95-. Peripheral blood mononuclear cells were isolated from buffy coats by standard density gradient centrifugation. A FACSAria III was used to flow-sort naive CXCR3-negative and CXCR3-positive CD8+ T cells. Total RNA was extracted from sorted cells using an RNeasy Mini Kit. The CDR3, from cysteine to phenylalanine, totals 14 residues. This entry has no DNA. CDR1 LGHNA and CDR2 YSLEER were looked up in the germline V gene. Comments on this clonotype: Its antigen remains undetermined.

The source of this sequence is a human donor in good health. Some clones in this sample may be carry-over from other donors' samples. The specimen sequenced was naive CXCR3+ CD8+ T cells from blood. The cell subset or site tag for this specimen amounts to: CD45RO-CCR7+CD27+CD95- naive CD8+ T cells expressing CXCR3 (TNR3+). The chain employs TRBV4-3 and TRBJ2-1; without DNA, the TCRdb call of TRBD2 cannot be checked. CDR3 reads: CASSQHGLAWQKFF.